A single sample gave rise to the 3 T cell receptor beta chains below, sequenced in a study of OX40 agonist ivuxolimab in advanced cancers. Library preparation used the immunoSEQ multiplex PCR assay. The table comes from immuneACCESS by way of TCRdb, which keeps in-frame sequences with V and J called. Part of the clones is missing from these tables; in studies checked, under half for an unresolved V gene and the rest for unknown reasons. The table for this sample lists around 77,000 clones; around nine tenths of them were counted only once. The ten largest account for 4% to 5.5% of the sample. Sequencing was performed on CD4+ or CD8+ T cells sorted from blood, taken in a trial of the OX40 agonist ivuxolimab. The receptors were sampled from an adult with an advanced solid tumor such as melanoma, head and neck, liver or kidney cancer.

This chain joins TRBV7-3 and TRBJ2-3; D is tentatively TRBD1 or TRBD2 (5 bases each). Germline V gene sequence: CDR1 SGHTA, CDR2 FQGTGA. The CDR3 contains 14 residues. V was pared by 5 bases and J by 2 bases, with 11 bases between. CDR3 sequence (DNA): TGTGCCAGCAGCACGGGGACCTCCACAGATACGCAGTATTTT. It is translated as CASSTGTSTDTQYF. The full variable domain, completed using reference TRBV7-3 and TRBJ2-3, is GAGVSQTPSNKVTEKGKYVELRCDPISGHTALYWYRQSLGQGPEFLIYFQGTGAADDSGLPNDRFFAVRPEGSVSTLKIQRTERGDSAVYLCASSTGTSTDTQYFGPGTRLTVL.

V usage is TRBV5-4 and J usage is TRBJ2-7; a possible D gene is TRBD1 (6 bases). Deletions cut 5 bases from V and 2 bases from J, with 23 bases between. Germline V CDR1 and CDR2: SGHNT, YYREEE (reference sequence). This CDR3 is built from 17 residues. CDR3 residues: CASRPGTTRYGAYEQYF. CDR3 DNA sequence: TGTGCCAGCAGACCTGGGACAACAAGGTATGGGGCCTACGAGCAGTACTTC.

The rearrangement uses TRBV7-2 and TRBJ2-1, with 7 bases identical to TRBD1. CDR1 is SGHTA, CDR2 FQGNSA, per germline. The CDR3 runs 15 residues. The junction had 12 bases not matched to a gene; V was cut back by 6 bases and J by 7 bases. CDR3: CASSNDRVRTNEQFF. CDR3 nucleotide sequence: TGTGCCAGCAGTAATGACAGGGTTCGGACGAATGAGCAGTTCTTC. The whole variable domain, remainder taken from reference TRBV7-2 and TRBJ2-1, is GAGVSQSPSNKVTEKGKDVELRCDPISGHTALYWYRQSLGQGLEFLIYFQGNSAPDKSGLPSDRFSAERTGGSVSTLTIQRTQQEDSAVYLCASSNDRVRTNEQFFGPGTRLTVL.